The entry below gives a single T cell receptor (beta chain) sequence along with its context. Its antigen remains unidentified. These data are taken from a study of cytomegalovirus exposure and HLA in healthy donors. Study-wide findings and caveats: The authors later linked a missense DCLRE1C variant to TCR beta V- and J-gene trimming. Because they were indistinguishable, some V segments, including TRBV6-2 and TRBV6-3, were excluded. For most subjects, TCR beta sequences were reported to predict HLA-A and HLA-B alleles with accuracy. Cytomegalovirus association was assigned to about 150 TCR beta chains.

Researchers ran the PCR with 60 Vbeta and 13 Jbeta primers. The assay was immunoSEQ multiplex PCR, and TCRdb's table has in-frame clones only and misses some. The table includes about 270,000 clones, around 86% detected once. CDR1 and CDR2 (germline): MDHEN, SYDVKM. V gave up 1 base and J gave up 2 bases, with 13 bases separating them. The CDR3 is made up of 16 amino acids. Sequencing used PBMCs. The TCR comes from a man in his forties or fifties in good health and CMV-seropositive. The chain is built from TRBV28 and TRBJ2-3; tentative D call: TRBD2 (6 bases). The CDR3 sequence: CASSLSSRENTDTQYF. The CDR3 DNA reads as TGTGCCAGCAGTTTATCGTCCCGGGAGAACACAGATACGCAGTATTTT. The variable domain in full, with the rest retrieved from reference TRBV28 and TRBJ2-3, is DVKVTQSSRYLVKRTGEKVFLECVQDMDHENMFWYRQDPGLGLRLIYFSYDVKMKEKGDIPEGYSVSREKKERFSLILESASTNQTSMYLCASSLSSRENTDTQYFGPGTRLTVL.